One and the same sample provided the 13 T cell receptor beta chains below, sequenced in a study of CD8 T cells in ankylosing spondylitis. TCRdb used MiXCR to reprocess the 5' RACE reads, holding one entry per CDR3 protein. The sample includes around 130,000 distinct CDR3 sequences, about a tenth of them seen just once. Input material: blood, either unsorted or a sorted T cell fraction (not recorded which). Receptor source: a male donor with ankylosing spondylitis or in good health (not recorded which).

This clonotype has ten or more counts. CDR3 sequence (DNA): TGTGCCAGCAGCCAAGGGACAGGGCAAGAGACCCAGTACTTC. This codes for CASSQGTGQETQYF. The chain recombines TRBV3-1 with TRBJ2-5; 8 bases match TRBD1. CDR1 LGHDT and CDR2 YNNKEL come from the germline V gene (reference sequence). The ends lost 1 base at V and 2 bases at J; junction bases unmatched: 0. The CDR3 consists of 14 residues.

This clonotype was detected many times. The V call is TRBV7-6, the J call TRBJ2-7, with D tentatively TRBD1 or TRBD2 (5 bases each). The CDR3 covers 15 residues. The germline V gene has CDR1 SGHVS and CDR2 FNYEAQ. Deletions cut 3 bases from V and 1 base from J, with 13 bases between. DNA for the CDR3: TGTGCCAGCAGCTTCAGGGAAGGAGGATCCTACGAGCAGTACTTC. Encoded protein: CASSFREGGSYEQYF.

Regarding this clonotype: One base away lies a much larger clone, so this may be a sequencing read error. The chain has TRBV3-1 and TRBJ2-2; D is perhaps TRBD2 (5 bases). Trimming pared 7 bases from V and 4 bases from J, leaving 16 bases between. CDR3 length: 15 amino acids. The germline gives CDR1 LGHDT, CDR2 YNNKEL (reference sequence). The CDR3 loop is CASTSTRVGTGELFF. In DNA, the CDR3 is TGTGCCAGCACCTCAACGAGGGTTGGCACCGGGGAGCTGTTTTTT. Combining the CDR3 with reference TRBV3-1 and TRBJ2-2 gives the whole variable domain DTAVSQTPKYLVTQMGNDKSIKCEQNLGHDTMYWYKQDSKKFLKIMFSYNNKELIINETVPNRFSPKSPDKAHLNLHINSLELGDSAVYFCASTSTRVGTGELFFGEGSRLTVL.

This clonotype was seen ten or more times. The V call is TRBV5-1, the J call TRBJ2-1; TRBD2 is a possible D gene (6 bases). Germline V gene lookup returns CDR1 SGHRS and CDR2 YFSETQ. This CDR3 contains 18 residues. Trimming left V 4 bases short and J 2 bases short, with 22 bases between. CDR3 protein: CASSRSTEQRAPYNEQFF. CDR3 nucleotide sequence: TGCGCCAGCAGCCGATCAACCGAGCAGCGGGCCCCCTACAATGAGCAGTTCTTC.

This clonotype came up a few times. The rearrangement uses TRBV28 and TRBJ1-5, with D unresolved. Germline V gene sequence: CDR1 MDHEN, CDR2 SYDVKM. The V end was cut by 5 bases, the J end by 6 bases, with 14 bases between. The CDR3 extends over 14 amino acids. The CDR3 nucleotides read TGTGCCAGCAGTCCCCACGGGGTATCTCAGCCCCAGCATTTT. Protein sequence: CASSPHGVSQPQHF.

This clonotype was observed many times. The V call is TRBV6-2 or TRBV6-3, the J call TRBJ2-7; 8 bases map to TRBD1. The CDR3 has 14 residues. Trimming at V came to 5 bases and at J to 6 bases, leaving 9 bases not matched to a gene. Germline CDR1 MNHEY, CDR2 SVGEGT. The CDR3 DNA sequence: TGTGCCAGCAGTCCCCCGGACAGGGAGTCCGAGCAGTACTTC. This encodes CASSPPDRESEQYF.

Ten or more counts support this clonotype. This chain joins TRBV6-1 and TRBJ2-3; D is ambiguous. Trimming cost V 6 bases and J 0 bases, with 10 bases left between them. This CDR3 is built from 14 residues. CDR1 and CDR2 from the germline V gene are MNHNS and SASEGT. The CDR3 DNA reads TGTGCCAGCAGGGTCGGATATAGCACAGATACGCAGTATTTT. It encodes CASRVGYSTDTQYF.

The sample holds a few counts of this clonotype. The chain employs TRBV6-4 and TRBJ2-3, with D tentatively TRBD1 (6 bases). V lost 4 bases and J 6 bases, leaving 8 bases between the germline ends. CDR3 length: 12 residues. CDR1 MRHNA and CDR2 SNTAGT come from the germline V gene. This chain's CDR3 is CASSAQGDTQYF. The CDR3 DNA is TGTGCCAGCAGTGCCCAGGGGGATACGCAGTATTTT.

This clonotype has at least ten counts. V and J are TRBV24-1 and TRBJ2-1; no clear D gene. Germline CDR1 and CDR2: KGHDR and SFDVKD. The CDR3 sequence is 17 residues long. V was trimmed by 1 base and J by 0 bases, leaving 12 bases between them. CDR3 sequence reads: CATSDFGQTNSYNEQFF. The DNA for the CDR3 is TGTGCCACCAGTGATTTCGGGCAGACCAACTCCTACAATGAGCAGTTCTTC.

This chain uses TRBV7-2 with TRBJ2-1; D unresolved. This CDR3 is built from 11 residues. Looked up from germline, CDR1 is SGHTA and CDR2 is FQGNSA. The V and J ends lost 3 bases and 12 bases respectively, with 9 bases between them. The CDR3 DNA follows: TGTGCCAGCAGCTTTTCAGCTTTGCAGTTCTTC. It yields the protein CASSFSALQFF.

This clonotype was detected a few times. The V and J genes are TRBV29-1 and TRBJ2-1; D may be TRBD2 (5 bases). Germline-derived CDR1 and CDR2 are SQVTM and ANQGSEA. V was pared by 7 bases and J by 1 base, with 11 bases between. This CDR3 spans 13 amino acids. The CDR3 sequence is CSERTFSYNEQFF. CDR3 sequence (DNA): TGCAGCGAAAGGACTTTTTCCTACAATGAGCAGTTCTTC.

This clonotype was detected many times. The chain joins TRBV9 to TRBJ2-3, with 7 positions matching TRBD2. This CDR3 has 15 residues. Germline-derived CDR1 and CDR2 are SGDLS and YYNGEE. V dropped 0 bases and J dropped 6; count of bases not matched to a gene: 7. CDR3 amino acids: CASSVVGAGEDTQYF. CDR3 in DNA: TGTGCCAGCAGCGTAGTGGGTGCGGGAGAGGATACGCAGTATTTT.

V is TRBV4-2 and J is TRBJ2-3; D gene uncertain. Germline loops: CDR1 LGHNA, CDR2 YNFKEQ. Trimming took off 1 base at V and 0 bases at J, with 14 bases between the two ends. This CDR3 contains 17 residues. In DNA form, the CDR3 reads TGTGCCAGCAGCCAAGTCCAACGGCAGATTAGCACAGATACGCAGTATTTT. This gives the protein CASSQVQRQISTDTQYF.